This section outlines one T cell receptor beta chain sequence together with its context. Its target is not known. Only in-frame clones appear in the TCRdb table, and some are missing; sequencing was by immunoSEQ multiplex PCR. The data show about 15,000 clones, under 80% seen once. This sample is part of a study of CD4 T cells in relation to SARS-CoV-2 and coronaviruses. Unexposed donor CD4+ T cells date from about 2011-2019, before the COVID-19 pandemic. The cells were cultured for under twelve days before CD4+ T cells were isolated. The germline gives CDR1 MNHEY, CDR2 SVGAGI. The CDR3 consists of 13 residues. V lost 7 bases and J lost 0, with 9 bases in between.

The rearrangement links TRBV6-5 to TRBJ1-1; possible D gene TRBD1, 5 bases. The origin of this receptor is a human donor in good health. The material sequenced was CD4+ T cells from PBMCs, cultured in vitro. The CDR3 nucleotides are TGTGCCAGCATCAACAGGCTGAACACTGAAGCTTTCTTT. Amino acid sequence: CASINRLNTEAFF.